This T cell receptor (beta chain) was sequenced during a study of PD-1 blockade in classical Hodgkin lymphoma. The patients all showed relapse after autologous stem cell transplantation, while their brentuximab vedotin exposure varied. The CDR3 is 16 residues long. The V end was cut by 0 bases, the J end by 1 base, with 13 bases between. CDR1 and CDR2 from the germline V gene are SGHRS and YFSETQ. This clone was counted a few times. This table comes from immunoSEQ multiplex PCR, and its TCRdb copy is limited to in-frame clones, with some not included. This sample has over 20,000 clones, with 73% found just once.

The input for sequencing was peripheral blood mononuclear cells (PBMCs), taken before the second cycle of nivolumab. This chain joins TRBV5-1 and TRBJ2-5; the D gene is possibly TRBD2 (5 bases). The TCR sequence derives from a human donor with classical Hodgkin lymphoma. DNA of the CDR3: TGCGCCAGCAGCTTGGAGCCACGGGAACTCCAAGAGACCCAGTACTTC. Translation gives CASSLEPRELQETQYF. The full variable domain, in which reference TRBV5-1 and TRBJ2-5 provide the parts outside the CDR3, is KAGVTQTPRYLIKTRGQQVTLSCSPISGHRSVSWYQQTPGQGLQFLFEYFSETQRNKGNFPGRFSGRQFSNSRSEMNVSTLELGDSALYLCASSLEPRELQETQYFGPGTRLLVL.